These 17 T cell receptor beta chains were all obtained from the same sample, sequenced in a study of T-cell reconstitution after alpha-beta-depleted transplantation in children. Molecular barcoding with unique molecular identifiers was used for the TCRbeta library. TCRdb reprocessed the PCR reads via MiXCR and lists one record per CDR3 protein. The sample holds about 260,000 distinct CDR3 sequences, approximately 10% seen once. Source: peripheral blood, taken 180 days after TCRalphabeta/CD19-depleted stem cell transplant. These receptors were collected from a male patient aged 2-10 years who had a stem cell transplant for chronic granulomatous disease, so the T cells may come from the graft donor.

This clonotype was counted ten times or more. The J gene is TRBJ2-1, the V gene TRBV10-3, with D unclear. Germline CDR1 is ENHRY and CDR2 is SYGVKD. The CDR3 has 13 residues. V lost 2 bases, J lost 0 bases, and 2 bases lay in between. The CDR3 region has the DNA TGTGCCATCAGTGAGGTCTCCTACAATGAGCAGTTCTTC. Translating it yields CAISEVSYNEQFF.

This clonotype appeared many times. The chain joins TRBV12-3 or TRBV12-4 to TRBJ1-6; possibly TRBD1 for D (6 bases). There are 15 residues in the CDR3. V dropped 3 bases and J dropped 8 bases, with 14 bases sitting between them. This CDR3 is CASSFQQGGYSPLHF. The CDR3 nucleotides are TGTGCCAGCAGTTTTCAACAGGGTGGTTATTCACCCCTCCACTTT.

This clonotype was observed many times. The rearrangement joins TRBV20-1 to TRBJ2-2, with 9 bases that match TRBD2. In germline, CDR1 is DFQATT, CDR2 SNEGSKA (reference sequence). CDR3 length: 14 amino acids. V lost 7 bases and J lost 6; bases outside the gene matches: 9. For the CDR3, the DNA is TGCAGTGTAACCCGTCTAGCGGGACCCGGGGAGCTGTTTTTT. Translated, it gives CSVTRLAGPGELFF.

Worth noting for this clonotype: Just one base apart from a much larger clone, this may be a read error. The rearrangement links TRBV5-1 to TRBJ2-2, with D tentatively TRBD1 or TRBD2 (5 bases each). Germline-derived CDR1 and CDR2 are SGHRS and YFSETQ. The CDR3 runs to 16 residues. V lost 1 base and J lost 6, with 16 bases in between. The CDR3 loop is CASSLQGHGTSGELFF. The CDR3 DNA reads TGCGCCAGCAGCTTGCAAGGACACGGGACGTCCGGGGAGCTGTTTTTT.

About this clonotype itself: A much larger clone is a single base away; this may be a read error. V is TRBV6-1 and J is TRBJ2-3, with D perhaps matching TRBD2 (6 bases). Germline CDR1 is MNHNS and CDR2 is SASEGT. This CDR3 contains 15 residues. The CDR3 spells CSSNGGRTFTDTQYF. DNA of the CDR3: TGTTCCAGCAACGGGGGACGGACATTTACAGATACGCAGTATTTT.

At least ten counts were recorded for this clonotype. The CDR3 loop reads CASSPREGQGAYEQYF. CDR3 in DNA: TGTGCCAGCAGTCCGCGGGAAGGACAGGGGGCATACGAGCAGTACTTC. This sequence joins TRBV28 and TRBJ2-7, with TRBD1 identical over 11 bases. The CDR3 extends over 16 amino acids. The ends lost 5 bases at V and 4 bases at J; junction bases unmatched: 10. Germline-derived CDR1 and CDR2 are MDHEN and SYDVKM.

In its sample, this clonotype was seen many times. The rearrangement links TRBV12-3 or TRBV12-4 to TRBJ1-2; D is unresolved. The CDR3 has 12 amino acids. Trimming stripped 7 bases from V and 6 bases from J, with 12 bases between. CDR3 DNA sequence: TGTGCCAGCACCTCTAGGGCCCATGGCTACACCTTC. Its translation: CASTSRAHGYTF.

There are many counts of this clonotype. One end of the junction is discordant with germline, which a read error may explain. This rearrangement joins TRBV5-4 to TRBJ2-1; D is ambiguous. Per the germline V gene, CDR1 is SGHNT and CDR2 is YYREEE (reference sequence). The CDR3 has 14 residues. Written as DNA, the CDR3 is TGTGCCAGCAGGTTGGATCTCTTCTACAATGAGCAGTTCTTC. Translation gives CASRLDLFYNEQFF.

This clonotype was observed many times. This chain joins TRBV20-1 and TRBJ2-1, with 8 bases that match TRBD2. This CDR3 has 15 amino acids. The V gene's germline CDR1 is DFQATT and CDR2 SNEGSKA (reference sequence). J lost 1 base, V lost 5 bases, and 7 bases had no gene match. CDR3 DNA sequence: TGCAGTGCTCCTTCTAGCGGGCTTTCCTACAATGAGCAGTTCTTC. It encodes CSAPSSGLSYNEQFF.

Many counts were recorded for this clonotype. This chain joins TRBV3-1 and TRBJ2-3; perhaps TRBD1 as D (5 bases). The V and J ends lost 0 bases and 3 bases respectively, with 13 bases between them. Germline-derived CDR1 and CDR2 are LGHDT and YNNKEL (reference sequence). The CDR3 runs to 16 residues. CDR3 nucleotide sequence: TGTGCCAGCAGCCAAGATCCCCAGGGATGGACAGATACGCAGTATTTT. Translating gives CASSQDPQGWTDTQYF.

In this sample, this clonotype turned up many times. This chain connects TRBV11-1 to TRBJ2-2, with 13 bases fitting TRBD2. With 6 bases clipped from V and 5 bases from J, the junction kept 18 bases outside the gene matches. The CDR3 runs to 20 residues. CDR1 is SGHAT and CDR2 is FQDESV in the germline V gene (reference sequence). The CDR3 spells CASRWTLFTSGRARTGELFF. In DNA, the CDR3 is TGTGCCAGCAGGTGGACCCTGTTCACTAGCGGGAGGGCCAGAACCGGGGAGCTGTTTTTT.

Remarks on this clonotype: The junction and the germline gene differ at one end; a read error may be behind it. The chain links TRBV12-3 or TRBV12-4 to TRBJ2-1; TRBD2 aligns across 11 bases. The CDR3 is 18 residues long. CDR3 sequence (DNA): TGTGCCAGCAGTTCCCAAGGGACTATAGCGGGGGGGCATAATGAGCAGTTGTTC. Translated: CASSSQGTIAGGHNEQLF.

This clonotype came up a few times. The chain employs TRBV12-3 or TRBV12-4 and TRBJ2-1, with a possible D match to TRBD1 (6 bases). The CDR3 has 15 amino acids. Trimming took 6 bases from V and 1 from J, leaving 13 bases between them. For the CDR3, the DNA is TGTGCCAGCAGAGAACAGGGATCATCCTACAATGAGCAGTTCTTC. This gives the protein CASREQGSSYNEQFF.

The chain recombines TRBV4-1 with TRBJ2-1; 11 bases fit TRBD2. Germline values: CDR1 MGHRA, CDR2 YSYEKL. The CDR3 loop spans 18 amino acids. With V trimmed by 4 bases and J by 7 bases, 15 bases remained unmatched. CDR3 in DNA: TGCGCCAGCAGCCGAGATTCAAAGACTAGCGGGGTGGGAAATGAGCAGTTCTTC. This encodes CASSRDSKTSGVGNEQFF.

This clonotype was observed at least ten times. J is TRBJ2-7 and V is TRBV29-1; D remains ambiguous. V dropped 0 bases and J dropped 6 bases, with 12 bases sitting between them. The CDR3 totals 13 residues. In germline, CDR1 is SQVTM, CDR2 ANQGSEA. In DNA form, the CDR3 reads TGCAGCGTTGAAGAGGGAAAGGGCCTCGAGCAGTACTTC. Translating it yields CSVEEGKGLEQYF.

This chain connects TRBV2 to TRBJ1-1, with no clear D. Germline CDR1 SNHLY, CDR2 FYNNEI. The germline V and J ends were trimmed by 3 bases and 4 bases, with 12 bases remaining between them. The CDR3 totals 14 residues. The CDR3 nucleotides read TGTGCCAGCAGTGAGTTGGGCGGGAGCACTGAAGCTTTCTTT. It codes for CASSELGGSTEAFF.

This clonotype was picked up many times. The chain employs TRBV4-1 and TRBJ2-7; 7 bases match TRBD1. In germline, CDR1 is MGHRA, CDR2 YSYEKL. The CDR3 is 20 amino acids. Trimming removed 0 bases from V and 5 bases from J; junction bases left unmatched: 22. The DNA of the CDR3 is TGCGCCAGCAGCCAAGATCCTAAACATGGGGCGGCAGGGGGACGTGACGAGCAGTACTTC. It encodes CASSQDPKHGAAGGRDEQYF.